This T cell receptor beta chain was retrieved from a study of T-cell reconstitution after alpha-beta-depleted transplantation in children. The study, taken as a whole, reports: Expanded graft clones, several hundred of them, were reportedly the source of alpha-beta T cells about two months after transplant. T-cell counts and diversity at one year post-transplant came mainly from newly produced T cells.

A TCRbeta library incorporating unique molecular identifiers was prepared. Using its own MiXCR run on the PCR reads, TCRdb lists one record per CDR3 protein. The sample lists roughly 790,000 distinct CDR3 sequences, about 16% occurring once. This clonotype has more than one count but fewer than ten. Its antigen remains unidentified. Germline V lookup: CDR1 MDHEN, CDR2 SYDVKM. V shed 6 bases and J shed 4 bases, with 18 bases lying between them. This CDR3 is built from 16 residues. The sequences come from PBMCs, mostly from graft donor cells, collected 360 days after TCRalphabeta/CD19-depleted stem cell transplant. The chain combines TRBV28 with TRBJ1-4, with D possibly being TRBD1 (6 bases). This TCR derives from a male patient younger than 18 who had a stem cell transplant for acute lymphoblastic leukemia, so the T cells may come from the graft donor. The CDR3 region has the DNA TGTGCCAGCAGCCTTCCGGGGGGCGGCGTTAATGAAAAACTGTTTTTT. As protein: CASSLPGGGVNEKLFF.